This T cell receptor (beta chain) comes out of a study of glioma-infiltrating T cells. General observations from the study: CDR3 overlap between tissue and blood was very small.

CDR1 is DFQATT, CDR2 SNEGSKA, per germline (reference sequence). The CDR3 contains 17 residues. V was trimmed by 0 bases and J by 4 bases, leaving 19 bases between them. Amplification of TCR alpha and beta CDR3 regions from RNA used iRepertoire nested multiplex PCR. One-step reverse transcription and amplification started from roughly 100-400 ng of tissue mRNA or PBMC total RNA. TCRdb used MiXCR to reprocess the multiplex PCR reads, holding one entry per CDR3 protein. In the table there are around 100,000 distinct CDR3 sequences, around 29% of which are singletons. The table lists this clonotype with many counts. The target antigen is unknown.

Sequencing was done on a sample of glioma tissue, nonneoplastic brain tissue, or PBMCs (not recorded which). This receptor was taken from a human donor with low-grade glioma or glioblastoma, undergoing nonglioma brain surgery, or in good health (not recorded which). This chain connects TRBV20-1 to TRBJ2-1, with D possibly being TRBD2 (6 bases). DNA of the CDR3: TGCAGTGCTAGAGATATCGGGGGTCTAGCCGGGTACAATGAGCAGTTCTTC. Its translation is CSARDIGGLAGYNEQFF.